A single sample gave rise to the 15 T cell receptor beta chains below, sequenced in a study of shared clonotypes between healthy human individuals (TCRdb year 2020). Library preparation employed the immunoSEQ multiplex PCR assay. This is the immuneACCESS table as TCRdb keeps it, with only in-frame sequences that have V and J called. A part of the clones is gone; compared with another copy, unresolved V genes explain less than half, and the rest is unexplained. Within this sample are approximately 2,000,000 clones, with 85% to 95% of them counted one time only. The leading ten clones occupy about 1.7% of the sample. CD8 naive samples were CD45RO-negative cells positively selected for CCR7, giving a CD45RA+CCR7+ population that excluded TemRA cells. Sequenced material: naive CD8+ T cells from PBMCs. The cell subset or site label, as the study defines it: CD45RA+CCR7+. These TCRs come from a man aged 18 to 30 in good health. Some clones in this sample may be carry-over from other donors' samples.

The chain employs TRBV7-2 and TRBJ1-2, with a possible D match to TRBD1 (5 bases). Trimming removed 1 base at V and 6 bases at J, with 18 bases between. Germline V gives CDR1 SGHTA, CDR2 FQGNSA. This CDR3 is 16 amino acids long. CDR3 in DNA: TGTGCCAGCAGCTTAGTAGGAGGGCTGGACATAGATGGCTACACCTTC. Residues: CASSLVGGLDIDGYTF.

As regards this clone: Other DNA sequences in this sample translate to the same CDR3. V usage is TRBV28 and J usage is TRBJ2-1; TRBD2 matches at 10 bases. Germline V gives CDR1 MDHEN, CDR2 SYDVKM. The V gene end was trimmed by 1 base and the J gene end by 2 bases; junction bases not matched to a gene: 2. The CDR3 spans 16 residues. The CDR3 spells CASSLLAGGTYNEQFF. As DNA, the CDR3 is TGTGCCAGCAGTTTATTAGCGGGAGGAACCTACAATGAGCAGTTCTTC.

This clone was seen once. This rearrangement joins TRBV18 to TRBJ1-1; D not certain. This CDR3 has 17 residues. V was cut by 1 base and J by 0 bases, with 15 bases left in between. Per the germline V gene, CDR1 is KGHSH and CDR2 is LQKENI. CDR3 in DNA: TGTGCCAGCTCACCACGTATGGCTGTGGGGTTGAACACTGAAGCTTTCTTT. Its translation is CASSPRMAVGLNTEAFF.

The DNA of the CDR3 is TGCGCCAGCAGCTTACTCGGGGCAGCCAGCTCCTACGAGCAGTACTTC. It encodes CASSLLGAASSYEQYF. The rearrangement links TRBV5-1 to TRBJ2-7, with D perhaps assigned TRBD1 or TRBD2 (5 bases each). The V end was cut by 2 bases, the J end by 0 bases, with 15 bases between. This CDR3 has 16 residues. Germline V gene lookup returns CDR1 SGHRS and CDR2 YFSETQ.

This clone appeared a single time. V usage is TRBV6-5 and J usage is TRBJ2-2; 10 bases align to TRBD2. V was clipped by 7 bases and J by 9 bases; unmatched bases: 8. Per germline, CDR1 MNHEY and CDR2 SVGAGI. The length of the CDR3 is 14 residues. CDR3 bases: TGTGCCAGCAAGCGGGGGGGAGGATCGTGGGAGCTGTTTTTT. Translation gives CASKRGGGSWELFF.

CDR3 sequence: CSAAPRETQYF. The CDR3 coding sequence is TGCAGTGCCGCCCCCCGAGAGACCCAGTACTTC. The gene calls are TRBV20-1 and TRBJ2-5; D call uncertain. Between the trimmed V and J ends, which lost 6 bases and 4 bases, there was a span of 9 bases. Germline lookup yields CDR1 DFQATT and CDR2 SNEGSKA (reference sequence). The CDR3 extends over 11 amino acids.

The chain recombines TRBV19 with TRBJ1-2; 9 nucleotides agree with TRBD1. Germline values: CDR1 LNHDA, CDR2 SQIVND (reference sequence). Trimming took 7 bases from V and 8 from J; bases not matched to a gene: 23. The CDR3 totals 18 residues. The CDR3 region has the DNA TGTGCCAGTACCTATTCCCCGGGACAGGGTCATTTTGGAAGGGGCTACACCTTC. Protein product: CASTYSPGQGHFGRGYTF.

This sequence joins TRBV7-9 and TRBJ1-1, with 10 bases fitting TRBD1. This CDR3 contains 16 residues. CDR1 and CDR2 from the germline V gene are SEHNR and FQNEAQ (reference sequence). V trimming: 6 bases; J trimming: 2 bases; junction bases outside the gene matches: 9. CDR3 residues: CASRPRDRGINTEAFF. The DNA of the CDR3 is TGTGCCAGCAGACCCCGGGACAGGGGCATAAACACTGAAGCTTTCTTT.

The rearrangement links TRBV19 to TRBJ1-1; D unclear. V dropped 3 bases and J dropped 5 bases, with 13 bases sitting between them. The CDR3 contains 14 residues. Germline V CDR1 and CDR2: LNHDA, SQIVND (reference sequence). CDR3 DNA sequence: TGTGCCAGTAGTATCCGGGAGGAGATAACTGAAGCTTTCTTT. Translating it yields CASSIREEITEAFF.

V usage is TRBV7-9 and J usage is TRBJ2-1; no reliable D call. The V gene's germline CDR1 is SEHNR and CDR2 FQNEAQ (reference sequence). V lost 1 base, J lost 4 bases, and 11 bases lay in between. CDR3 length: 15 residues. CDR3 in DNA: TGTGCCAGCAGCTTAGTGGCGATAGATTACAATGAGCAGTTCTTC. This sequence encodes CASSLVAIDYNEQFF. Filled out from reference TRBV7-9 and TRBJ2-1, the complete variable domain reads DTGVSQNPRHKITKRGQNVTFRCDPISEHNRLYWYRQTLGQGPEFLTYFQNEAQLEKSRLLSDRFSAERPKGSFSTLEIQRTEQGDSAMYLCASSLVAIDYNEQFFGPGTRLTVL.

The rearrangement joins TRBV27 to TRBJ2-1; D perhaps matches TRBD2 (6 bases). The CDR3 is made up of 13 amino acids. V lost 4 bases, J lost 9 bases, and 13 bases lay in between. Per germline, CDR1 MNHEY and CDR2 SMNVEV (reference sequence). CDR3 amino acids: CASSWEARSEQFF. The CDR3 region has the DNA TGTGCCAGCAGTTGGGAGGCCCGCAGTGAGCAGTTCTTC.

This clone has a single count. The chain recombines TRBV7-9 with TRBJ1-3; 10 positions match TRBD1. Looked up from germline, CDR1 is SEHNR and CDR2 is FQNEAQ (reference sequence). The V and J ends lost 11 bases and 2 bases, in that order; junction bases with no gene match: 9. The CDR3 is 15 amino acids. Written as DNA, the CDR3 is TGTGCCGGGCAGAGGGGGACAGGGGCTGGAAACACCATATATTTT. Translating it yields CAGQRGTGAGNTIYF. Complete variable domain (other parts from reference TRBV7-9 and TRBJ1-3): DTGVSQNPRHKITKRGQNVTFRCDPISEHNRLYWYRQTLGQGPEFLTYFQNEAQLEKSRLLSDRFSAERPKGSFSTLEIQRTEQGDSAMYLCAGQRGTGAGNTIYFGEGSWLTVV.

A single count supports this clone. V is TRBV10-3 and J is TRBJ2-6; D gene ambiguous. Germline V gene sequence: CDR1 ENHRY, CDR2 SYGVKD. The CDR3 extends over 13 amino acids. V lost 2 bases and J lost 12, with 11 bases in between. CDR3 in DNA: TGTGCCATCAGTGAGCCGCCCGGCCCCGTCCTGACTTTC. This codes for CAISEPPGPVLTF.

This chain connects TRBV28 to TRBJ2-2; D is ambiguous. The germline V gene has CDR1 MDHEN and CDR2 SYDVKM. This CDR3 contains 14 residues. Trimming took off 4 bases at V and 2 bases at J, with 8 bases between the two ends. CDR3 residues: CASSSRVNTGELFF. The CDR3 DNA sequence: TGTGCCAGCAGTTCCCGGGTTAACACCGGGGAGCTGTTTTTT.

In DNA, the CDR3 is TGCGCCAGCAGCGGGGGCCGGGCGGAGCCCTCCTACGAGCAGTACTTC. This codes for CASSGGRAEPSYEQYF. The V call is TRBV5-1, the J call TRBJ2-7; TRBD1 might be the D (6 bases). The CDR3 runs to 16 residues. The germline CDR1 and CDR2 sequences are SGHRS and YFSETQ. V shed 4 bases and J shed 0 bases, with 17 bases lying between them.